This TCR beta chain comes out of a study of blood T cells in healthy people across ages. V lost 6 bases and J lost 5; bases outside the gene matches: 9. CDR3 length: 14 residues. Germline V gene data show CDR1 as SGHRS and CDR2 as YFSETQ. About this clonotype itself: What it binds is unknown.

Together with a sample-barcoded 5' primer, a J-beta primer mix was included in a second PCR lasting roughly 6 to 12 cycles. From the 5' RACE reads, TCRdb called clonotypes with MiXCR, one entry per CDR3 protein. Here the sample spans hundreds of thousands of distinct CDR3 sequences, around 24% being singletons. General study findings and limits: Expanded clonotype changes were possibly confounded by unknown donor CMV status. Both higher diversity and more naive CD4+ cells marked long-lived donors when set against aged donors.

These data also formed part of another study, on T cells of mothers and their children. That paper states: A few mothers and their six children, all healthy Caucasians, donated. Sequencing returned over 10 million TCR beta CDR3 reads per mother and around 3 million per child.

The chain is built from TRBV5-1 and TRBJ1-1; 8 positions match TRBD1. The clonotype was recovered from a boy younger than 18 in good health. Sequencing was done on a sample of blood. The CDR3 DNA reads TGCGCCAGCACGAGCCAGGGGGCTAGAACTGAAGCTTTCTTT. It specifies CASTSQGARTEAFF.